This TCR beta chain is from a study of T cell responses to AZD1222 COVID-19 vaccine. The wider study: The study pooled second doses at about 4 or about 12 weeks. Study findings and constraints: Breadth and depth of Spike-specific TCRs rose after two AZD1222 doses. Along spike, vaccine-associated CD4 TCRs were found throughout, with dominance at 160-218 and 743-854. Mostly white British, mostly female donors; authors suggested clonal diversity may be underestimated.

TCRdb's table, derived via immunoSEQ multiplex PCR, lists solely in-frame clones and lacks some. The sample holds around 190,000 clones, 85% to 95% seen once. The V gene end was trimmed by 4 bases and the J gene end by 8 bases; junction bases not matched to a gene: 16. There are 18 residues in the CDR3. Looked up from germline, CDR1 is ENHRY and CDR2 is SYGVKD. For this clone: What it binds is unknown.

This chain connects TRBV10-3 to TRBJ2-3; 12 bases fit TRBD2. The specimen was peripheral blood, collected on day 0 of AZD1222 vaccination. The clonotype was recovered from an adult in good health. The CDR3: CAISALLRTSGAAGTQYF. CDR3 coding DNA: TGTGCCATCAGTGCCCTCCTCCGGACTAGCGGGGCCGCAGGTACGCAGTATTTT.